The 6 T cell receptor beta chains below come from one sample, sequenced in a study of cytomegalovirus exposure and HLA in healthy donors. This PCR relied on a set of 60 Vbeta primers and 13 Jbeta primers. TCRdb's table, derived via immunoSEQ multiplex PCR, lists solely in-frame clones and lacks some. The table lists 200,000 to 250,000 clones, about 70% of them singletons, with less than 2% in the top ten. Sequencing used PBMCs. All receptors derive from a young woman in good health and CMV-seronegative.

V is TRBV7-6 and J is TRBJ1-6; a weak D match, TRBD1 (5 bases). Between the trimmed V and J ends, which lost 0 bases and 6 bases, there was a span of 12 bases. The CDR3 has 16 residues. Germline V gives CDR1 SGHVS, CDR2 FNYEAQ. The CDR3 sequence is CASSLAQGGRNSPLHF. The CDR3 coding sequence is TGTGCCAGCAGCTTAGCGCAGGGTGGGCGTAATTCACCCCTCCACTTT.

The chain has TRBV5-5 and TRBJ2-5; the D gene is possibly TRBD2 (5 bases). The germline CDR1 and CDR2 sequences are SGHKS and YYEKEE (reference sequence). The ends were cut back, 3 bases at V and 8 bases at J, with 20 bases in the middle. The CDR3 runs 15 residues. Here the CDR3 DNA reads TGTGCCAGCAGCTCCACATGGACTCGAAAGAGAACCCAGTACTTC. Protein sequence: CASSSTWTRKRTQYF.

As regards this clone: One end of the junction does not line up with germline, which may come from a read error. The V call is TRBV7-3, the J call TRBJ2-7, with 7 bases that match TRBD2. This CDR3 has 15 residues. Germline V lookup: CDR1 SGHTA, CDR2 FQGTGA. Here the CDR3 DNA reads TGTGCCAGCGGCTTAAATGGCGGGACTACCTACGAGCAGTACTTC. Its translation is CASGLNGGTTYEQYF.

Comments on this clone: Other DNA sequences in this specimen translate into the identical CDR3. DNA of the CDR3: TGTGCCAGCAGCCTGGACAGTGAGAACACTGAAGCTTTCTTT. Encoded protein: CASSLDSENTEAFF. The rearrangement links TRBV7-9 to TRBJ1-1, with D perhaps matching TRBD1 (6 bases). Germline V gene sequence: CDR1 SEHNR, CDR2 FQNEAQ (reference sequence). This CDR3 has 14 amino acids. The V gene lost 5 bases and the J gene lost 1 base, with 11 bases spanning the gap.

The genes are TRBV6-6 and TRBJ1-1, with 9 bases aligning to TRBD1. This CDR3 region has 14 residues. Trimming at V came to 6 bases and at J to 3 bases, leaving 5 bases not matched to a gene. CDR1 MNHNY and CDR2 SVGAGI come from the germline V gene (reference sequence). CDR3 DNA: TGTGCCAGCAGAAGCGACAGGGGGGACACTGAAGCTTTCTTT. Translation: CASRSDRGDTEAFF.

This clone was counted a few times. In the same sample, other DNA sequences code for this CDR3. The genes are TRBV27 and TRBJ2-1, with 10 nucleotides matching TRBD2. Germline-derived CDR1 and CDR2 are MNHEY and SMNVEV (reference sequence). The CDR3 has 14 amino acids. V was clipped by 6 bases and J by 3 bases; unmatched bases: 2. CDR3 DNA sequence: TGTGCCAGCAGCTCTAGCGGGAGCTACAATGAGCAGTTCTTC. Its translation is CASSSSGSYNEQFF.